This T cell receptor (beta chain) was recorded in a study of human T cells and chemical hapten exposure. Unique molecular identifiers were attached to individual cDNA molecules within the library. Each CDR3 protein gets one entry after TCRdb re-called the RACE reads with MiXCR. The sample lists 150,000 to 200,000 distinct CDR3 sequences, about a quarter occurring once. Regarding time point: patch test 3, about 24 weeks after DPC sensitization. As for treatment: therapeutic diphenylcyclopropenone sensitization with weekly scalp DPC. The CDR3 runs to 14 residues. Germline CDR1 reads DFQATT; CDR2 reads SNEGSKA (reference sequence). After removal of 0 bases from V and 3 bases from J, the junction contained 4 bases not matched to a gene. Study-wide findings and caveats: DPC sensitization did not alter TCRs above 1 in 1000 frequency.

This clonotype occurred many times. Antigen specificity is unknown. The chain has TRBV20-1 and TRBJ2-7, with TRBD2 matching 8 bases. The clonotype was recovered from a woman between 18 and 30 years old with alopecia areata. Some clones in this sample may be carry-over from other donors' samples. Sample: whole blood, taken in connection with sensitization to the hapten diphenylcyclopropenone (DPC). The CDR3 region has the DNA TGCAGTGCTAGAGATCTGGGACTAGTCTACGAGCAGTACTTC. Protein sequence: CSARDLGLVYEQYF.